This T cell receptor (beta chain) originates from a study of cytotoxic CD8 clonotypes in ibrutinib-treated CLL. Assay: immunoSEQ multiplex PCR; the TCRdb copy retains only in-frame clones and omits some. The sample holds over 130,000 clones; 65% to 85% are singletons and the top ten take around 7.6%. The length of the CDR3 is 17 residues. V dropped 1 base and J dropped 1 base, with 15 bases sitting between them. Germline V gene lookup returns CDR1 MGHDK and CDR2 SYGVNS. The material sequenced was PBMCs, taken after 36 months of ibrutinib treatment. This sequence was found in a human donor with chronic lymphocytic leukemia. This chain links TRBV25-1 with TRBJ2-3; D perhaps matches TRBD1 (6 bases). This CDR3 reads CASSEFGPGDGTDTQYF. DNA for the CDR3: TGTGCCAGCAGTGAATTTGGGCCAGGGGACGGCACAGATACGCAGTATTTT.